The 10 T cell receptor beta chains in this list originate from one sample, sequenced in a study of blood T cell repertoires in COVID-19. The repertoire was sequenced with immunoSEQ multiplex PCR; TCRdb's copy has only in-frame clones and lacks some. This sample has more than 85,000 clones, with roughly nine tenths found just once. Sample: peripheral blood. These receptors originate from a man aged 55 to 70 with acute or convalescent COVID-19.

This rearrangement joins TRBV9 to TRBJ1-1, with 8 bases aligning to TRBD1. The CDR3 runs to 14 residues. Germline CDR1 is SGDLS and CDR2 is YYNGEE. The junction had 3 bases not matched to a gene; V was cut back by 0 bases and J by 5 bases. CDR3 in DNA: TGTGCCAGCAGCGTAGCTCAGGGGGCGACTGAAGCTTTCTTT. Amino acid sequence: CASSVAQGATEAFF.

A few counts support this clone. The V call is TRBV13, the J call TRBJ1-6, with TRBD1 as a possible D gene (5 bases). V was clipped by 7 bases and J by 7 bases, with 14 bases between them. Germline lookup yields CDR1 PRHDT and CDR2 FYEKMQ (reference sequence). The CDR3 has 14 amino acids. Here the CDR3 DNA reads TGTGCCAGCAACACAGGCCTCGACAATTCACCCCTCCACTTT. Its protein product is CASNTGLDNSPLHF.

In DNA form, the CDR3 reads TGTGCCAGCAGCGCCACCCTAGGGACAGAAGAGACCCAGTACTTC. This sequence encodes CASSATLGTEETQYF. The V call is TRBV5-4, the J call TRBJ2-5, with 7 bases aligning to TRBD1. Unmatched junction bases numbered 9, after V lost 4 bases and J lost 3 bases. The germline V gene encodes CDR1 SGHNT and CDR2 YYREEE (reference sequence). The length of the CDR3 is 15 residues.

The chain links TRBV28 to TRBJ1-1; D is undetermined. The CDR3 spans 11 residues. The germline CDR1 and CDR2 sequences are MDHEN and SYDVKM. The V and J ends lost 8 bases and 6 bases respectively, with 10 bases between them. CDR3 sequence (DNA): TGTGCCAGCTGGGGAGGACCTGAAGCTTTCTTT. This encodes CASWGGPEAFF. The variable domain in full, completed from reference TRBV28 and TRBJ1-1, reads DVKVTQSSRYLVKRTGEKVFLECVQDMDHENMFWYRQDPGLGLRLIYFSYDVKMKEKGDIPEGYSVSREKKERFSLILESASTNQTSMYLCASWGGPEAFFGQGTRLTVV.

V is TRBV3-1 (or the pseudogene TRBV3-2) and J is TRBJ1-5, with D possibly being TRBD1 (5 bases). The CDR3 is 13 amino acids. Germline values: CDR1 LGHDT, CDR2 YNNKEL (reference sequence). The V end was cut by 4 bases, the J end by 3 bases, with 7 bases between. The CDR3 nucleotides are TGTGCCAGCAGCCTAGGGGACAATCAGCCCCAGCATTTT. Protein sequence: CASSLGDNQPQHF.

V gene TRBV14 combines with J gene TRBJ1-6; the D gene is possibly TRBD1 (6 bases). The CDR3 has 16 residues. Between the trimmed V and J ends, which lost 3 bases and 8 bases, there was a span of 17 bases. Germline CDR1 SGHDN, CDR2 FVKESK. This CDR3 is CASSQTQGRWDSPLHF. The CDR3, as DNA: TGTGCCAGCAGCCAGACACAGGGCCGTTGGGATTCACCCCTCCACTTT.

The gene calls are TRBV5-1 and TRBJ1-6; tentative D call: TRBD1 (5 bases). Germline loops: CDR1 SGHRS, CDR2 YFSETQ. The CDR3 runs to 14 residues. V lost 7 bases, J lost 7 bases, and 15 bases lay in between. CDR3 amino acids: CASRGGARNSPLHF. DNA for the CDR3: TGCGCCAGCCGGGGAGGGGCTAGAAATTCACCCCTCCACTTT. Based on the CDR3 plus reference TRBV5-1 and TRBJ1-6, the full variable domain is KAGVTQTPRYLIKTRGQQVTLSCSPISGHRSVSWYQQTPGQGLQFLFEYFSETQRNKGNFPGRFSGRQFSNSRSEMNVSTLELGDSALYLCASRGGARNSPLHFGNGTRLTVT.

As to this clone: Other DNA sequences in this sample translate to the same CDR3. The rearrangement uses TRBV30 and TRBJ1-1; possible D gene TRBD1, 6 bases. The germline V and J ends were trimmed by 0 bases and 1 base, with 6 bases remaining between them. The CDR3 is made up of 13 amino acids. The germline gives CDR1 GTSNPN, CDR2 SVGIG (reference sequence). The CDR3 region is CAWSVQGNTEAFF. The CDR3 nucleotides read TGTGCCTGGAGTGTACAGGGGAACACTGAAGCTTTCTTT.

This rearrangement joins TRBV7-9 to TRBJ1-1; a possible D gene is TRBD1 (5 bases). This CDR3 spans 14 amino acids. Deletions cut 5 bases from V and 7 bases from J, with 17 bases between. Germline CDR1 and CDR2: SEHNR and FQNEAQ (reference sequence). CDR3 amino acids: CASSPVVVGGEAFF. The DNA for the CDR3 is TGTGCCAGCAGCCCAGTGGTGGTCGGGGGTGAAGCTTTCTTT.

The rearrangement uses TRBV3-1 (or the pseudogene TRBV3-2) and TRBJ1-1; TRBD1 aligns across 7 bases. V shed 4 bases, J shed 4 bases, and the junction held 6 bases outside the gene matches. The CDR3 is made up of 14 amino acids. Germline loops: CDR1 LGHDT, CDR2 YNNKEL (reference sequence). In DNA form, the CDR3 reads TGTGCCAGCAGCCGAACAGGGGCGGGCACTGAAGCTTTCTTT. Encoded protein: CASSRTGAGTEAFF.